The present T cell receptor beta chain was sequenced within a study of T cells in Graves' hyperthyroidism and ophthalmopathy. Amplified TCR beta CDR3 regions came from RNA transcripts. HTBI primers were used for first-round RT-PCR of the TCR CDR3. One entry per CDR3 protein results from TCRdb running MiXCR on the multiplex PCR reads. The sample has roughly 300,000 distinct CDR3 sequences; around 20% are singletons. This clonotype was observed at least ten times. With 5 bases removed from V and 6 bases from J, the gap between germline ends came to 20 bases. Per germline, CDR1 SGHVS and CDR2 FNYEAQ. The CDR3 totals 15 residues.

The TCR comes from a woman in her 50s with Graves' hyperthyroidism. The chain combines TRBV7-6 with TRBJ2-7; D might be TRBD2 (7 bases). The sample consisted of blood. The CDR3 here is CASSPLGGGASEQYF. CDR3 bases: TGTGCCAGCAGCCCGTTAGGGGGGGGGGCCTCCGAGCAGTACTTC.